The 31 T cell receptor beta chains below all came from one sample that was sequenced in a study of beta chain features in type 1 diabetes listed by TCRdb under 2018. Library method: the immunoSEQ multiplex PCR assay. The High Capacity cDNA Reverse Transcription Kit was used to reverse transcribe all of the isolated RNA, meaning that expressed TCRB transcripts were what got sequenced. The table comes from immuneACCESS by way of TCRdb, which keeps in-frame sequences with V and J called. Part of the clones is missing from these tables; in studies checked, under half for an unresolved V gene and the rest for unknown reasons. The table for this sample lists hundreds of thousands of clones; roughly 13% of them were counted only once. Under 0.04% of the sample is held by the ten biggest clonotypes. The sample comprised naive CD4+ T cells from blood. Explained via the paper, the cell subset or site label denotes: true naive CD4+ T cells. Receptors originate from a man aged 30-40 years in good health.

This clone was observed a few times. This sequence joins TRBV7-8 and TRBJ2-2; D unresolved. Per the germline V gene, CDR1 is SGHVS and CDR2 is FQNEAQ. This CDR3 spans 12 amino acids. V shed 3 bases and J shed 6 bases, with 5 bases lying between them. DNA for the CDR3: TGTGCCAGCAGCTTTGTATCCGGGGAGCTGTTTTTT. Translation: CASSFVSGELFF.

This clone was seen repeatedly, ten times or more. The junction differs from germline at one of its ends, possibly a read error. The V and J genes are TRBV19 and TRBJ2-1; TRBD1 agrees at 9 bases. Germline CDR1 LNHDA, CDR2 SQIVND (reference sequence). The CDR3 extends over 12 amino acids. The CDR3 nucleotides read TGTGCCAGTAGTATGGGACAGGGAATTATTGTCTTC. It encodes CASSMGQGIIVF.

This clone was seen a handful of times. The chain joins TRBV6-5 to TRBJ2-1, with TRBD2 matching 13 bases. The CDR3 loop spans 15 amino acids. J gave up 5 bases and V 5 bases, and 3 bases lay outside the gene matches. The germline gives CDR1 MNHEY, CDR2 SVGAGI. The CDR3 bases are TGTGCCAGCAGTCGCGGGACTAGCGGGGACAATGAGCAGTTCTTC. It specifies CASSRGTSGDNEQFF.

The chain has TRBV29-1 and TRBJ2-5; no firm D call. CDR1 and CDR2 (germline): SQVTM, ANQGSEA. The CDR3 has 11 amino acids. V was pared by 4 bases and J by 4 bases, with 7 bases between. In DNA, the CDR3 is TGCAGCGTTGGGATTATAGAGACCCAGTACTTC. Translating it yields CSVGIIETQYF.

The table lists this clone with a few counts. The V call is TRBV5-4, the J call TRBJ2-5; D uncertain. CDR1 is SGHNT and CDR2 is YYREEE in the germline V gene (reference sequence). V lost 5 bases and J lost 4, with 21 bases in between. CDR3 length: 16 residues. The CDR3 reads CASSDWLGGEAETQYF. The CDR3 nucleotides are TGTGCCAGCAGTGATTGGCTGGGCGGAGAGGCAGAGACCCAGTACTTC.

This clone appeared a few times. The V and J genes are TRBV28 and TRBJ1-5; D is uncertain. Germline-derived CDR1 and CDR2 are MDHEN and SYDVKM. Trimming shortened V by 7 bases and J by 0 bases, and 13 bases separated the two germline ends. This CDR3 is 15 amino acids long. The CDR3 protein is CASKVALGSNQPQHF. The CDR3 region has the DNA TGTGCCAGCAAGGTGGCGTTGGGTAGCAATCAGCCCCAGCATTTT.

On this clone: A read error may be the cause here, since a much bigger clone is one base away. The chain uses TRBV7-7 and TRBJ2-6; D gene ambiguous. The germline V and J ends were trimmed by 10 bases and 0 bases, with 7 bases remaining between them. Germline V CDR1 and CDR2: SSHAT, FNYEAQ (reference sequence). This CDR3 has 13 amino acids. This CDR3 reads CAIGSSGANVLTF. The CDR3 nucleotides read TGTGCCATCGGCAGCTCTGGGGCCAACGTCCTGACTTTC.

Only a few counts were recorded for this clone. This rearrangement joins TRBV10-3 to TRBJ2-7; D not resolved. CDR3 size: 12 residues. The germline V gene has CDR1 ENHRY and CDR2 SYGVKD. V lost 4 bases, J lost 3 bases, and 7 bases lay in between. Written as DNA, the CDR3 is TGTGCCATCAGTGCCCTTGGCTACGAGCAGTACGTC. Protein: CAISALGYEQYV.

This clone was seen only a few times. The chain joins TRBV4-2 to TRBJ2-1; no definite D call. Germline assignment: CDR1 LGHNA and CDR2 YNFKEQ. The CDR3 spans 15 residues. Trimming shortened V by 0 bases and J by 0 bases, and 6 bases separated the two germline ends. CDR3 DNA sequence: TGTGCCAGCAGCCAAGACTACAGCTCCTACAATGAGCAGTTCTTC. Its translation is CASSQDYSSYNEQFF.

The CDR3 spells CASSRGGEQYF. CDR3 coding DNA: TGCGCCAGCAGCAGGGGAGGGGAGCAGTACTTC. The chain has TRBV4-3 and TRBJ2-7, with TRBD2 identical over 7 bases. With 5 bases clipped from V and 7 bases from J, the junction kept 2 bases outside the gene matches. Per germline, CDR1 LGHNA and CDR2 YSLEER. This CDR3 has 11 residues.

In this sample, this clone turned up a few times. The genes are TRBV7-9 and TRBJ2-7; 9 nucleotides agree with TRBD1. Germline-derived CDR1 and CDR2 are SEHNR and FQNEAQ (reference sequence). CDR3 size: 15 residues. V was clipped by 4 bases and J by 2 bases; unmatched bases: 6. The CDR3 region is CASSSPGTGTYEQYF. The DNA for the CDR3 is TGTGCCAGCAGCTCCCCCGGGACAGGGACCTACGAGCAGTACTTC.

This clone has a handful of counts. The CDR3 region is CAWSTEGVTQNTEAFF. CDR3 nucleotide sequence: TGTGCCTGGAGCACCGAGGGCGTCACTCAAAACACTGAAGCTTTCTTT. The rearrangement uses TRBV30 and TRBJ1-1; no definite D call. V was pared by 3 bases and J by 2 bases, with 19 bases between. Germline CDR1 is GTSNPN and CDR2 is SVGIG (reference sequence). The CDR3 totals 16 residues.

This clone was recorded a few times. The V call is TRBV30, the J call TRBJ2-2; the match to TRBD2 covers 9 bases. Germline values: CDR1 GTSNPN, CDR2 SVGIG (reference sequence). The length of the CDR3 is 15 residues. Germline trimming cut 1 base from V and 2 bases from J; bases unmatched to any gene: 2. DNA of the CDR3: TGTGCCTGGAGTGGGCTAGCGGGAAACACCGGGGAGCTGTTTTTT. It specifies CAWSGLAGNTGELFF.

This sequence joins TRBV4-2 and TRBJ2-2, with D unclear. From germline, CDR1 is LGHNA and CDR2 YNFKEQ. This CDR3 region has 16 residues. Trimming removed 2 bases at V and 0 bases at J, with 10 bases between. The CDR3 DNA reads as TGTGCCAGCAGCCAATCCCGACAAGCGAACACCGGGGAGCTGTTTTTT. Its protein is CASSQSRQANTGELFF.

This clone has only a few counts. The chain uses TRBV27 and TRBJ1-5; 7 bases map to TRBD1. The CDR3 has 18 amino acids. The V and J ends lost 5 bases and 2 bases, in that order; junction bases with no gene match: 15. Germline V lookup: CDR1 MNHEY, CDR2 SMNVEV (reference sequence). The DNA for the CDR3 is TGTGCCAGCAGTCGATACCCCCAACAGGGGACGGGCAATCAGCCCCAGCATTTT. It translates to CASSRYPQQGTGNQPQHF.

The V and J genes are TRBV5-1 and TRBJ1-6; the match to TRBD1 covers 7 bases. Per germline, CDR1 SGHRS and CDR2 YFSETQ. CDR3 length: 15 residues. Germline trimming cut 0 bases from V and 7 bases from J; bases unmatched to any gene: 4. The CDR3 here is CASSLETGSNSPLHF. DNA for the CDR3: TGCGCCAGCAGCTTGGAGACAGGGTCCAATTCACCCCTCCACTTT.

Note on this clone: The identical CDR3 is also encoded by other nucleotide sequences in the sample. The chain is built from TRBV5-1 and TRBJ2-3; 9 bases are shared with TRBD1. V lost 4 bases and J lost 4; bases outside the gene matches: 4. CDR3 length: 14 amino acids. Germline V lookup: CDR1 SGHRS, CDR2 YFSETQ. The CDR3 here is CASSLRQGADTQYF. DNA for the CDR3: TGCGCCAGCAGCCTAAGACAGGGGGCAGATACGCAGTATTTT.

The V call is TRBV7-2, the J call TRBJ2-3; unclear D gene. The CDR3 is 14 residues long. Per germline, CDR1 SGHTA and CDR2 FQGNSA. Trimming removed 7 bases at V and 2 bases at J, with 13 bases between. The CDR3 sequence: CASTPRAATDTQYF. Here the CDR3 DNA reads TGTGCCAGCACCCCTAGGGCCGCCACAGATACGCAGTATTTT.

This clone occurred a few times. The CDR3 DNA follows: TGTGCCAGCAGTTACAGGTGGGAGGGCTGCTACAATGAGCAGTTCTTC. This gives the protein CASSYRWEGCYNEQFF. The chain joins TRBV6-7 to TRBJ2-1, with TRBD2 matching 7 bases. TRBV6-7 is placed among ORFs of uncertain function. J was trimmed by 3 bases and V by 2 bases; bases with no gene match: 7. This CDR3 is 16 amino acids long.

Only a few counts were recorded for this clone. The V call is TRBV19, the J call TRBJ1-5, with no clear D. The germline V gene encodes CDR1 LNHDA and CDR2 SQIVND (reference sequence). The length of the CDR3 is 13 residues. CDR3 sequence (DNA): TGTGCGGCCGGCCAGAATAGCAATCAGCCCCAGCATTTT. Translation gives CAAGQNSNQPQHF.

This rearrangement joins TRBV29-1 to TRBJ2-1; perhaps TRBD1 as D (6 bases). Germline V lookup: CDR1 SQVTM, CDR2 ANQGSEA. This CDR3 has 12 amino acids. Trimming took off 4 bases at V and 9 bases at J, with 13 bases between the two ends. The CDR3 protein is CSVGGLVVEQFF. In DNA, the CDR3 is TGCAGCGTTGGGGGGCTAGTTGTTGAGCAGTTCTTC.

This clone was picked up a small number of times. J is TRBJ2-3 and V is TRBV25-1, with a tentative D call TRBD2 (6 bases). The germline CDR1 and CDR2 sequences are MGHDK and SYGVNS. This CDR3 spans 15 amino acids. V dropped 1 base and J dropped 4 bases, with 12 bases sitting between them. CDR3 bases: TGTGCCAGCAGTGAATTGTGGGGGGTCCCAGATACGCAGTATTTT. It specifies CASSELWGVPDTQYF.

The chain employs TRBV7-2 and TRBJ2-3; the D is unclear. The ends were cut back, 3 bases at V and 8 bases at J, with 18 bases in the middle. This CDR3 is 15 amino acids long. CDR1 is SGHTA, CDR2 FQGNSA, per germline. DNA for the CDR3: TGTGCCAGCAGCTTGTCACTCCAGGCCCCAGGTACGCAGTATTTT. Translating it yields CASSLSLQAPGTQYF.

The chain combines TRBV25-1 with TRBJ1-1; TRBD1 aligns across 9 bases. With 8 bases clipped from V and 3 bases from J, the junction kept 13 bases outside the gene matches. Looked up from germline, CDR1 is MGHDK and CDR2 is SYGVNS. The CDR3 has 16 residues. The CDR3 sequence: CASGSNRGLLDTEAFF. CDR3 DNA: TGTGCCAGCGGAAGTAACAGGGGGCTCCTGGACACTGAAGCTTTCTTT.

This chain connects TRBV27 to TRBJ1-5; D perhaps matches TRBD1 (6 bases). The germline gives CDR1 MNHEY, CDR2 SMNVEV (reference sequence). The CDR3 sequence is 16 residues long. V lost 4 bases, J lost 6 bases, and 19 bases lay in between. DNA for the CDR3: TGTGCCAGCAGTTCCCACGATCGGGGGGCAGGTCAGCCCCAGCATTTT. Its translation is CASSSHDRGAGQPQHF.

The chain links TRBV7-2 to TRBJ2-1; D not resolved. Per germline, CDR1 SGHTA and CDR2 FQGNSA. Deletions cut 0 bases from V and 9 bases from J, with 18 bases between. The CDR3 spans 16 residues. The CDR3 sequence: CASSLALMVAFREQFF. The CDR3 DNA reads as TGTGCCAGCAGCTTAGCGCTAATGGTGGCCTTCCGTGAGCAGTTCTTC.

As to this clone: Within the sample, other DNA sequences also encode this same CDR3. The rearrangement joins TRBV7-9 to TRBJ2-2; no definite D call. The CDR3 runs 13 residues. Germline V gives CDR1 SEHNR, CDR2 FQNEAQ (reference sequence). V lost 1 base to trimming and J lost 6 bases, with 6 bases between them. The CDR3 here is CASSLVLAGELFF. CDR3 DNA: TGTGCCAGCAGCTTAGTTTTAGCCGGGGAGCTGTTTTTT.

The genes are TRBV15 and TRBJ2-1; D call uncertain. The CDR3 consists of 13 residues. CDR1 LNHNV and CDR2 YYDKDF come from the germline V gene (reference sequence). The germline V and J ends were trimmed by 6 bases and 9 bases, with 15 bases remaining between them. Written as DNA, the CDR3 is TGTGCCACCAGTACCTGGCCCGTTCGTGAGCAGTTCTTC. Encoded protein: CATSTWPVREQFF.

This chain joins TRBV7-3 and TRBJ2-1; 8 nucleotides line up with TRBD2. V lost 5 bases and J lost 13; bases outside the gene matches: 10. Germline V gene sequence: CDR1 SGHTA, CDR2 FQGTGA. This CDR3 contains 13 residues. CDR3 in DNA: TGTGCCAGCAGCCCCACTAGCGGAGGCCCCCAGTTCTTC. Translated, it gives CASSPTSGGPQFF.

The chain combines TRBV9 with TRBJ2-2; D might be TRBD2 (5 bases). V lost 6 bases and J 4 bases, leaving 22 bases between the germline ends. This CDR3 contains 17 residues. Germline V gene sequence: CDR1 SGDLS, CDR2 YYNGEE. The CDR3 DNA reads TGTGCCAGCACCCAGGACTTCGAATCGGCGAGCACCGGGGAGCTGTTTTTT. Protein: CASTQDFESASTGELFF.

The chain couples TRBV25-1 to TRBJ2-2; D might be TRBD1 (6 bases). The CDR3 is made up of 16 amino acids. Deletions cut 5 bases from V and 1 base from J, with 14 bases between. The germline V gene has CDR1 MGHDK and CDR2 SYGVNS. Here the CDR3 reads CASSTQQGGNTGELFF. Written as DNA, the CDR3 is TGTGCCAGCAGTACCCAACAAGGGGGGAACACCGGGGAGCTGTTTTTT.